A single sample gave rise to the 26 T cell receptor beta chains below, sequenced in a study of blood T cell repertoires in COVID-19. Method: immunoSEQ multiplex PCR; TCRdb's copy keeps in-frame clones and lacks some. The sample shows about 300,000 clones, about 93% of them seen only once. The specimen sequenced was peripheral blood. Receptor source: a woman under 40 with COVID-19, enrolled during active disease.

The V gene is TRBV28, the J gene TRBJ1-5, with D possibly being TRBD1 (5 bases). This CDR3 spans 15 amino acids. Between the trimmed V and J ends, which lost 6 bases and 6 bases, there was a span of 18 bases. Germline-derived CDR1 and CDR2 are MDHEN and SYDVKM. CDR3 loop: CASRTPGDPGQPQHF. The CDR3 DNA sequence: TGTGCCAGCAGGACCCCGGGGGACCCCGGTCAGCCCCAGCATTTT. Using reference TRBV28 and TRBJ1-5 for the parts outside the CDR3, the full variable domain is DVKVTQSSRYLVKRTGEKVFLECVQDMDHENMFWYRQDPGLGLRLIYFSYDVKMKEKGDIPEGYSVSREKKERFSLILESASTNQTSMYLCASRTPGDPGQPQHFGDGTRLSIL.

The gene calls are TRBV2 and TRBJ2-3, with 7 bases matching TRBD1. Germline CDR1 reads SNHLY; CDR2 reads FYNNEI. With 11 bases clipped from V and 2 bases from J, the junction kept 10 bases outside the gene matches. The CDR3 sequence is 14 residues long. The CDR3 region is CASGRDSHTDTQYF. CDR3 in DNA: TGTGCCTCCGGCAGGGACAGTCACACAGATACGCAGTATTTT.

The CDR3 sequence: CASSLGEAEAFF. In nucleotides, the CDR3 is TGTGCCAGCAGCTTAGGGGAGGCTGAAGCTTTCTTT. V is TRBV7-9 and J is TRBJ1-1; D ambiguous. V was cut by 1 base and J by 6 bases, with 6 bases left in between. The CDR3 spans 12 residues. Germline loops: CDR1 SEHNR, CDR2 FQNEAQ (reference sequence).

This clone has only one observation. The chain recombines TRBV19 with TRBJ2-7, with D perhaps matching TRBD1 (5 bases). Trimming cost V 5 bases and J 0 bases, with 20 bases left between them. This CDR3 region has 17 residues. Germline loops: CDR1 LNHDA, CDR2 SQIVND (reference sequence). The CDR3 spells CASSPGHNLMTSYEQYF. CDR3 nucleotide sequence: TGTGCCAGTAGTCCCGGACACAATCTAATGACCTCCTACGAGCAGTACTTC. Full variable domain (rest looked up from reference TRBV19 and TRBJ2-7): DGGITQSPKYLFRKEGQNVTLSCEQNLNHDAMYWYRQDPGQGLRLIYYSQIVNDFQKGDIAEGYSVSREKKESFPLTVTSAQKNPTAFYLCASSPGHNLMTSYEQYFGPGTRLTVT.

The chain combines TRBV5-4 with TRBJ1-2; 11 positions match TRBD1. The CDR3 spans 17 residues. The J segment lost 5 bases and the V segment lost 1 base, leaving 10 bases of the junction unmatched. Germline V lookup: CDR1 SGHNT, CDR2 YYREEE (reference sequence). CDR3: CASSLSSGQGGRYGYTF. DNA for the CDR3: TGTGCCAGCAGCTTGTCATCGGGACAGGGGGGAAGATATGGCTACACCTTC.

This clone was counted between two and nine times. This chain joins TRBV9 and TRBJ2-7; TRBD1 matches 8 bases. Unmatched junction bases numbered 5, after V lost 5 bases and J lost 4 bases. The CDR3 has 13 residues. Looked up from germline, CDR1 is SGDLS and CDR2 is YYNGEE. CDR3 in amino acids: CASSPWTGYEQYF. The CDR3 bases are TGTGCCAGCAGTCCCTGGACAGGGTACGAGCAGTACTTC.

The genes are TRBV10-3 and TRBJ1-5; no definite D call. From germline, CDR1 is ENHRY and CDR2 SYGVKD. CDR3 length: 13 residues. V lost 0 bases and J lost 10, with 10 bases in between. DNA for the CDR3: TGTGCCATCAGTGAGTCTGAGGGCACACCCCAGCATTTT. Amino acids: CAISESEGTPQHF.

This chain joins TRBV9 and TRBJ2-5; TRBD2 agrees at 10 bases. CDR3 length: 16 amino acids. Looked up from germline, CDR1 is SGDLS and CDR2 is YYNGEE. V shed 0 bases and J 5 bases; nucleotides not matched to a gene: 7. CDR3 in DNA: TGTGCCAGCAGCGTAGGTGGGACTAGCGCGGGCGAGACCCAGTACTTC. Protein sequence: CASSVGGTSAGETQYF.

The V gene is TRBV30, the J gene TRBJ1-5, with D unclear. The CDR3 is 14 amino acids. Trimming took 1 base from V and 0 from J, leaving 7 bases between them. Germline values: CDR1 GTSNPN, CDR2 SVGIG (reference sequence). The CDR3 here is CAWSGGISNQPQHF. CDR3 DNA sequence: TGTGCCTGGAGTGGTGGCATTAGCAATCAGCCCCAGCATTTT.

This chain's CDR3 is CASSSEGLAGGTDTQYF. As DNA, the CDR3 is TGTGCCAGCAGCTCCGAGGGACTAGCGGGGGGCACAGATACGCAGTATTTT. V gene TRBV5-4 combines with J gene TRBJ2-3; TRBD2 matches 14 bases. Germline V lookup: CDR1 SGHNT, CDR2 YYREEE (reference sequence). The CDR3 consists of 17 residues. V lost 3 bases to trimming and J lost 1 base; unmatched junction nucleotides: 4.

CDR3 nucleotides: TGTGCCAGCAGCCAAGATTGGCAGTTCCACGAGCAGTACTTC. Translated: CASSQDWQFHEQYF. The chain joins TRBV14 to TRBJ2-7; D remains unclear. CDR3 size: 14 residues. V lost 0 bases, J lost 5 bases, and 11 bases lay in between. Looked up from germline, CDR1 is SGHDN and CDR2 is FVKESK.

V usage is TRBV5-1 and J usage is TRBJ2-1, with 8 nucleotides matching TRBD2. V shed 2 bases, J shed 7 bases, and the junction held 8 bases outside the gene matches. Germline V CDR1 and CDR2: SGHRS, YFSETQ. This CDR3 has 15 amino acids. The CDR3 DNA reads TGCGCCAGCAGCTTTCTAGCGGGCCAAGGTAATGAGCAGTTCTTC. It encodes CASSFLAGQGNEQFF.

The chain couples TRBV5-4 to TRBJ2-7, with D possibly being TRBD2 (6 bases). CDR1 and CDR2 from the germline V gene are SGHNT and YYREEE (reference sequence). CDR3 length equals 13 residues. Trimming cost V 2 bases and J 3 bases, with 9 bases left between them. The CDR3 DNA reads TGTGCCAGCAGCTTTGGGACTCTCTACGAGCAGTACTTC. Amino acid sequence: CASSFGTLYEQYF.

The chain is built from TRBV23-1 and TRBJ1-2; D ambiguous. TRBV23-1 is identified as an open reading frame with a role that is uncertain. Trimming shortened V by 5 bases and J by 5 bases, and 21 bases separated the two germline ends. This CDR3 region has 16 residues. CDR3 residues: CASSEAELGSGYGYTF. The CDR3, as DNA: TGCGCCAGCAGTGAAGCGGAGTTGGGGAGTGGGTATGGCTACACCTTC.

Comment on this clone: The same CDR3 is also encoded by other DNA sequences in this sample. The V and J genes are TRBV5-1 and TRBJ1-1; D may be TRBD1 (5 bases). The CDR3 runs to 13 residues. Germline V gene lookup returns CDR1 SGHRS and CDR2 YFSETQ. Trimming left V 0 bases short and J 4 bases short, with 7 bases between. As DNA, the CDR3 is TGCGCCAGCAGCTTGGGGAGGGGCACTGAAGCTTTCTTT. The encoded protein is CASSLGRGTEAFF.

The chain uses TRBV2 and TRBJ2-7; 9 nucleotides align to TRBD1. Germline-derived CDR1 and CDR2 are SNHLY and FYNNEI. The CDR3 covers 13 residues. Trimming at V came to 7 bases and at J to 5 bases, leaving 6 bases not matched to a gene. The CDR3 is CASNGDRGDEQYF. The DNA of the CDR3 is TGTGCCAGCAACGGAGACAGGGGGGACGAGCAGTACTTC.

The chain employs TRBV9 and TRBJ1-1; no reliable D call. V gave up 1 base and J gave up 8 bases, with 24 bases separating them. The CDR3 sequence is 17 residues long. CDR1 SGDLS and CDR2 YYNGEE come from the germline V gene. CDR3 region: CASSVYTPRAVRGEAFF. CDR3 coding DNA: TGTGCCAGCAGCGTATATACCCCGAGGGCGGTCCGAGGGGAAGCTTTCTTT.

The gene calls are TRBV4-2 and TRBJ2-1; unclear D gene. V lost 0 bases, J lost 4 bases, and 10 bases lay in between. The V gene's germline CDR1 is LGHNA and CDR2 YNFKEQ. The CDR3 length is 15 residues. CDR3 region: CASSQELGSYNEQFF. Here the CDR3 DNA reads TGTGCCAGCAGCCAAGAGCTAGGTTCGTACAATGAGCAGTTCTTC.

The rearrangement joins TRBV28 to TRBJ1-2, with D maybe TRBD1 (6 bases). Germline V lookup: CDR1 MDHEN, CDR2 SYDVKM. Between the trimmed V and J ends, which lost 11 bases and 4 bases, there was a span of 20 bases. The CDR3 has 14 amino acids. CDR3 DNA sequence: TGTGCCGGCGCTTACGGGGGGCCCCCCTATGGCTACACCTTC. Its translation is CAGAYGGPPYGYTF.

The rearrangement links TRBV7-3 to TRBJ2-2, with a weak D call TRBD2 (6 bases). V lost 1 base and J 6 bases, leaving 9 bases between the germline ends. Germline V gene lookup returns CDR1 SGHTA and CDR2 FQGTGA. The CDR3 runs to 14 residues. The CDR3 DNA is TGTGCCAGCAGCTTAAGCGGAGGGGCCGGGGAGCTGTTTTTT. Its translation is CASSLSGGAGELFF.

The rearrangement links TRBV4-3 to TRBJ2-7; perhaps TRBD2 as D (6 bases). Germline assignment: CDR1 LGHNA and CDR2 YSLEER. V lost 0 bases and J lost 0, with 9 bases in between. The CDR3 runs to 15 residues. The CDR3 is CASSQDRGSSYEQYF. The CDR3 DNA reads TGCGCCAGCAGCCAAGATCGGGGGAGCTCCTACGAGCAGTACTTC.

The rearrangement joins TRBV19 to TRBJ2-5; 9 bases line up with TRBD2. The CDR3 is 18 residues long. With 5 bases clipped from V and 1 base from J, the junction kept 14 bases outside the gene matches. Germline CDR1 reads LNHDA; CDR2 reads SQIVND (reference sequence). CDR3 coding DNA: TGTGCCAGTAGTCCCTGGGACATAGCGGGAGACTTCCAAGAGACCCAGTACTTC. Its translation is CASSPWDIAGDFQETQYF. The full variable domain, with the rest looked up from reference TRBV19 and TRBJ2-5, is DGGITQSPKYLFRKEGQNVTLSCEQNLNHDAMYWYRQDPGQGLRLIYYSQIVNDFQKGDIAEGYSVSREKKESFPLTVTSAQKNPTAFYLCASSPWDIAGDFQETQYFGPGTRLLVL.

The chain is built from TRBV7-9 and TRBJ2-7; 8 bases line up with TRBD1. The CDR3 is made up of 15 amino acids. CDR1 SEHNR and CDR2 FQNEAQ come from the germline V gene (reference sequence). The ends lost 5 bases at V and 3 bases at J; junction bases unmatched: 9. CDR3 in amino acids: CASSPRDRTIYEQYF. The DNA of the CDR3 is TGTGCCAGCAGCCCCCGGGACAGGACTATCTACGAGCAGTACTTC.

The rearrangement joins TRBV21-1 to TRBJ2-6; the DNA was not used to check the table's D call, TRBD2. TRBV21-1 is deemed a pseudogene. This CDR3 is built from 16 residues. CDR3 DNA: TGTGCCAGCAGGAGTGGGGGGGACGCTGGGGCCAACGTCCTGACTTTC. Translating it yields CASRSGGDAGANVLTF.

This clone was seen only once. The V and J genes are TRBV10-2 and TRBJ2-1, with 7 bases that match TRBD2. Germline V CDR1 and CDR2: WSHSY, SAAADI. The length of the CDR3 is 15 residues. With 2 bases clipped from V and 6 bases from J, the junction kept 7 bases outside the gene matches. CDR3 sequence: CASSEMRGSFNEQFF. In DNA, the CDR3 is TGCGCCAGCAGTGAGATGCGCGGGAGCTTCAATGAGCAGTTCTTC.

The chain recombines TRBV24-1 with TRBJ2-5; TRBD2 aligns across 8 bases. Unmatched junction bases numbered 13, after V lost 9 bases and J lost 5 bases. CDR1 is KGHDR and CDR2 is SFDVKD in the germline V gene. The CDR3 loop spans 15 amino acids. The CDR3 here is CATGSTSENRETQYF. The CDR3 coding sequence is TGTGCCACCGGCTCGACTAGCGAGAATCGGGAGACCCAGTACTTC.